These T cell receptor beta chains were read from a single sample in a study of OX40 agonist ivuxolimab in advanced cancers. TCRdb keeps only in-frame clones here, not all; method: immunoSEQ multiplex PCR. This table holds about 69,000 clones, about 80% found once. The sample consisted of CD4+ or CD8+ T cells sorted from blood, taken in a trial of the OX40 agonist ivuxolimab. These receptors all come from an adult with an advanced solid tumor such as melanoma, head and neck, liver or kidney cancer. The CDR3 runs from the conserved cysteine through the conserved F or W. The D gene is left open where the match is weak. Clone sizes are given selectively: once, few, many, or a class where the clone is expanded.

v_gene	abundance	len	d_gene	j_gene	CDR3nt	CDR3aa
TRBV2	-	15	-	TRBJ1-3	TGTGCCAGCAGTGAGGCCCTAATCTCTGGAAACACCATATATTTT	CASSEALISGNTIYF
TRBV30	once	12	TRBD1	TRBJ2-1	TGTGCCTTTGGACAGGGGAGGGTTGAGCAGTTCTTC	CAFGQGRVEQFF
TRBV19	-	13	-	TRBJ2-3	TGTGCCAGTAGTATAGCCAGCACAGATACGCAGTATTTT	CASSIASTDTQYF
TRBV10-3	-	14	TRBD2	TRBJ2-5	TGTGCCATCAGAGGCGGGGGAGGTCCAGAGACCCAGTACTTC	CAIRGGGGPETQYF
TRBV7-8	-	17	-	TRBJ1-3	TGTGCCAGCAGCTTCCGTTTTTCCGGATTCCCTGGAAACACCATATATTTT	CASSFRFSGFPGNTIYF
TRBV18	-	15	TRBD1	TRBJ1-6	TGTGCCAGCTCCCAATCTCCGGGACAGAATTCACCCCTCCACTTT	CASSQSPGQNSPLHF
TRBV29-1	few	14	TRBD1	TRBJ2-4	TGCAGCGTTGCCGGACAGGGGGCGCCGGATATTCAGTACTTC	CSVAGQGAPDIQYF
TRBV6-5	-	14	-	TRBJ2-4	TGTGCCAGCAGTTACGGGAAGGGGGTAAACATTCAGTACTTC	CASSYGKGVNIQYF
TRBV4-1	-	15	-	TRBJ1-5	TGCGCCAGCAGCCAAGAGGGGACCTCCAATCAGCCCCAGCATTTT	CASSQEGTSNQPQHF
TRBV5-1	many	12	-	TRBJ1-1	TGCGCCAGCAGCTTCTCAGGCACTGAAGCTTTCTTT	CASSFSGTEAFF
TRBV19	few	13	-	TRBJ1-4	TGTGCCAGCCGTGGGGGTGCAAATGAAAAACTGTTTTTT	CASRGGANEKLFF
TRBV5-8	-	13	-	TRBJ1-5	TGTGCCAGCAGCTTTGGCCGGAACCAGCCCCAGCATTTT	CASSFGRNQPQHF
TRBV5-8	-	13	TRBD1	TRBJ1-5	TGTGCCAGCAGGGGACAGCTGGATCAGCCCCAGCATTTT	CASRGQLDQPQHF
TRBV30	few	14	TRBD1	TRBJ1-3	TGTGCCTGGGGGGGACAGTTCTCTGGAAACACCATATATTTT	CAWGGQFSGNTIYF
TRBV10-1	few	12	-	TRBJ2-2	TGCGCCAGCAGTGAGTCCTACGGGGAGCTGTTTTTT	CASSESYGELFF
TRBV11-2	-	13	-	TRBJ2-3	TGTGCCAGCAGCTCGGGGCCCACAGATACGCAGTATTTT	CASSSGPTDTQYF
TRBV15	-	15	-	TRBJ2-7	TGTGCCACCAGCAGAGAGGGGGGGGCGCGGTACGAGCAGTACTTC	CATSREGGARYEQYF
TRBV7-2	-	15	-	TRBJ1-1	TGTGCCAGCAGCTCAAATCGGAACCAGAACACTGAAGCTTTCTTT	CASSSNRNQNTEAFF
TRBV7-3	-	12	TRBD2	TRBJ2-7	TGTGCCAGCAGCTCGGGGGGACACGAGCAGTACTTC	CASSSGGHEQYF